The 2 T cell receptor beta chains given below trace back to one sample, sequenced in a study of shared clonotypes between healthy human individuals. Generated by immunoSEQ multiplex PCR, the TCRdb table keeps only in-frame clones and is missing some. The data contain about 1,500,000 clones, roughly 96% of them singletons. The sequenced material came from naive CD4+ T cells sorted from blood. Described subset: CD45RA+ positively selected. These TCRs come from a man aged 30-40 years in good health.

The chain carries TRBV2 and TRBJ1-2; TRBD1 aligns across 9 bases. In germline, CDR1 is SNHLY, CDR2 FYNNEI. V was pared by 4 bases and J by 6 bases, with 6 bases of the junction left unmatched. The CDR3 length is 14 residues. CDR3 nucleotides: TGTGCCAGCAGTGTAGTACAGGGGGCGGATGGCTACACCTTC. Residues: CASSVVQGADGYTF.

V usage is TRBV6-1 and J usage is TRBJ2-5, with D uncertain. Germline values: CDR1 MNHNS, CDR2 SASEGT. This CDR3 is 14 amino acids long. The V end lost 7 bases, the J end lost 3 bases, and 15 bases lay between the germline ends. The CDR3 DNA reads as TGTGCCAGCAATTCGTGGGCACCAAAAGAGACCCAGTACTTC. Translation: CASNSWAPKETQYF.